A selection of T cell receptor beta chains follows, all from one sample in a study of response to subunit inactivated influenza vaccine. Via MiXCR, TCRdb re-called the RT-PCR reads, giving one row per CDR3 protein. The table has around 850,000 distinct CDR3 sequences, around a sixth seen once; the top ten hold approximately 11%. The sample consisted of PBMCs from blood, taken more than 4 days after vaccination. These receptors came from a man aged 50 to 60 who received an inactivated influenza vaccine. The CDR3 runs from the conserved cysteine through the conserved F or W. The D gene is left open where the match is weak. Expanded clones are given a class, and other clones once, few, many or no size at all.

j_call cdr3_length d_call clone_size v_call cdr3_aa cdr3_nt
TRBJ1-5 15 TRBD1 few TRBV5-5 CASSLTGAGEQPQHF TGTGCCAGCAGCTTGACAGGGGCGGGGGAACAGCCCCAGCATTTT
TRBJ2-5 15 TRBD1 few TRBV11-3 CASSWTGLRGETQYF TGTGCCAGCAGCTGGACAGGGCTGAGAGGGGAGACCCAGTACTTC
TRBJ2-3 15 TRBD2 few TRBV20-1 CSAQGLAGVFDTQYF TGCAGTGCTCAAGGACTAGCGGGAGTGTTCGATACGCAGTATTTT
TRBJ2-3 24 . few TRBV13 CASSLGVGPVKFGIYHRGTDTQYF TGTGCCAGCAGCTTAGGTGTGGGGCCGGTGAAATTCGGTATCTATCATCGGGGCACAGATACGCAGTATTTT
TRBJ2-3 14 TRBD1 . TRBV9 CASSVEGAGDTQYF TGTGCCAGCAGCGTAGAGGGGGCCGGGGATACGCAGTATTTT
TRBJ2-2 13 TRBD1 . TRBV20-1 CSGGTGGTGELFF TGCAGTGGGGGGACAGGGGGCACCGGGGAGCTGTTTTTT
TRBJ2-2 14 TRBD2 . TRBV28 CASRRLARTGELFF TGTGCCAGCAGGAGACTAGCGCGGACCGGGGAGCTGTTTTTT
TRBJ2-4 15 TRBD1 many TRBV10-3 CAISESAGGINIQYF TGTGCCATCAGTGAGTCCGCAGGGGGCATTAACATTCAGTACTTC
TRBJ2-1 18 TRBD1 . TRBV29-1 CSVEVRTGGLSRTMKQFF TGCAGCGTTGAAGTTCGGACAGGGGGCCTCTCGCGTACAATGAAGCAGTTCTTC
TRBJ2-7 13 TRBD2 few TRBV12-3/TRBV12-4 CASSFRAGGEQYF TGTGCCAGCAGTTTCCGAGCGGGGGGGGAGCAGTACTTC
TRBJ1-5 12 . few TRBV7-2 CASSQLGQPQHF TGTGCCAGCAGCCAACTTGGGCAGCCCCAGCATTTT
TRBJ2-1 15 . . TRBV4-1 CASSQDEGHYNEQFF TGCGCCAGCAGCCAAGATGAGGGACACTACAATGAGCAGTTCTTC
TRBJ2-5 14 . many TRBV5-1 CASSRGLEGETQYF TGCGCCAGCAGCCGAGGGTTGGAGGGGGAGACCCAGTACTTC
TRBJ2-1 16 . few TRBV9 CASSVGPLLVSGVPFF TGTGCCAGCAGCGTCGGGCCCTTACTAGTATCGGGTGTGCCGTTCTTC
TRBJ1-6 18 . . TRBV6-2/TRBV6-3 CASSYSFSRAPLRSPLHF TGTGCCAGCAGTTACTCGTTCAGTCGGGCACCGTTGCGGTCACCCCTCCACTTT
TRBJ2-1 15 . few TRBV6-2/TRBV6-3 CASSNAGRSYNEQFF TGTGCCAGCAGTAACGCCGGTAGATCCTACAATGAGCAGTTCTTC
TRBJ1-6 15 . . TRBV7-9 CASSLSGHQNSPLHF TGTGCCAGCAGCTTATCGGGACACCAGAATTCACCCCTCCACTTT
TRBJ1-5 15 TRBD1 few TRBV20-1 CSARVVTGANQPQHF TGCAGTGCTAGAGTGGTGACAGGGGCCAATCAGCCCCAGCATTTT
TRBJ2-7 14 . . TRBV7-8 CASSPSRGAHEQYF TGTGCCAGCAGCCCATCCCGGGGGGCCCACGAGCAGTACTTC
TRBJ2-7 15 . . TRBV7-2 CASRRDRSRHEVASF TGTGCCAGCAGGCGAGACAGGTCTCGTCACGAGGTTGCCTCTTTC
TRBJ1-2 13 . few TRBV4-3 CASSQVGGGGYTF TGCGCCAGCAGCCAAGTAGGGGGGGGAGGCTACACCTTC
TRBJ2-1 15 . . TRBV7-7 CASSLGQAGDNEQFF TGTGCCAGCAGCTTAGGTCAAGCGGGCGACAATGAGCAGTTCTTC
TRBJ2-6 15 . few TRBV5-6 CASSLVAPGANVLTF TGTGCCAGCAGCTTAGTGGCGCCCGGGGCCAACGTCCTGACTTTC
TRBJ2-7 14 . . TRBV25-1 CASSESRVRYEQYF TGTGCCAGCAGTGAATCCAGGGTCCGTTACGAGCAGTACTTC
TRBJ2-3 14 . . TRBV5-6 CAMGTGLDTDTQYF TGTGCCATGGGCACCGGACTTGACACAGATACGCAGTATTTT
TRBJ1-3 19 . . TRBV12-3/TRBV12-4 CASSSEVGPVYVSGNTIYF TGTGCCAGCAGTTCCGAAGTGGGGCCCGTTTATGTCTCTGGAAACACCATATATTTT
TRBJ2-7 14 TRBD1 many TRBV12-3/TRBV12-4 CASSHRDRGYEQYF TGTGCCAGCAGTCACCGGGACAGGGGCTACGAGCAGTACTTC
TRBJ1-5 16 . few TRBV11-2 CASSPWIRQVRQPQHF TGTGCCAGCAGCCCGTGGATCCGACAGGTGAGACAGCCCCAGCATTTT
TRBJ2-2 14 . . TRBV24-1 CATSDWRLTGELFF TGTGCCACCAGTGATTGGCGGCTCACCGGGGAGCTGTTTTTT
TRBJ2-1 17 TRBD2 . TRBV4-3 CASSQALAGGLYNEQFF TGCGCCAGCAGCCAAGCCCTAGCGGGGGGCCTCTACAATGAGCAGTTCTTC
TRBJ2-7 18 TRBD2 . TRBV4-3 CASSHQSGGPWNFHEQYF TGCGCCAGCAGCCACCAAAGCGGGGGGCCATGGAATTTCCACGAGCAGTACTTC
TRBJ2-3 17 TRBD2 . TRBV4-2 CASSDRLREGRGDTQYF TGTGCCAGCAGCGATCGGTTACGGGAGGGCCGGGGAGATACGCAGTATTTT
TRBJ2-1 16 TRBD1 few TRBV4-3 CASSQDWGQGSNEQFF TGCGCCAGCAGCCAAGATTGGGGACAGGGGTCCAATGAGCAGTTCTTC
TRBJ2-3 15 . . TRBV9 CASTRFGQSTDTQYF TGTGCCAGCACCCGTTTCGGGCAAAGCACAGATACGCAGTATTTT
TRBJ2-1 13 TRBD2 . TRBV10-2 CATQRGSYNEQCF TGCGCCACCCAGCGGGGATCCTACAATGAGCAGTGCTTC
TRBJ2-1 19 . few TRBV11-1 CASSLGGTGDFRSYNEQFF TGTGCCAGCAGCTTAGGGGGAACAGGAGATTTTAGGTCCTACAATGAGCAGTTCTTC
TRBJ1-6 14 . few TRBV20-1 CSANPALGNSPLHF TGCAGTGCTAACCCCGCCCTCGGGAATTCACCCCTCCACTTT
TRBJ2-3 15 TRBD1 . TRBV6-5 CASSLGQGSADTQYF TGTGCCAGCAGTTTGGGACAGGGGTCTGCAGATACGCAGTATTTT
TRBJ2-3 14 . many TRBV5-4 CASSRTRDPDTQYF TGTGCCAGCAGCAGGACCAGGGATCCAGATACGCAGTATTTT
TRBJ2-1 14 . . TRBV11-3 CASSSRDGRNEQFF TGTGCCAGCAGCTCTAGGGACGGTCGCAATGAGCAGTTCTTC
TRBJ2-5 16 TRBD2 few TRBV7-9 CASSEYSGGVQETQYF TGTGCCAGCAGCGAATATAGCGGGGGAGTCCAAGAGACCCAGTACTTC
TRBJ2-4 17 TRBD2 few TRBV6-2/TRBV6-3 CASRRMGGSLAKNIQYF TGTGCCAGCAGGAGAATGGGCGGGAGTCTAGCCAAAAACATTCAGTACTTC
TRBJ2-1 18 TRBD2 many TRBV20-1 CSARDPSGGSSSYNEQFF TGCAGTGCCAGGGACCCTAGCGGGGGGTCCAGCTCCTACAATGAGCAGTTCTTC
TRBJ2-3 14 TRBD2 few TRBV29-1 CSVEGQRGSDTQYF TGCAGCGTTGAAGGTCAGCGGGGTTCGGATACGCAGTATTTT
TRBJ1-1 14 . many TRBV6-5 CASSYEGVNTEAFF TGTGCCAGCAGTTACGAGGGGGTGAACACTGAAGCTTTCTTT
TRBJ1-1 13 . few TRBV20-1 CSARIQPYTEAFF TGCAGTGCAAGAATTCAGCCTTACACTGAAGCTTTCTTT
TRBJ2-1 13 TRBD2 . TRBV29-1 CSVWGGSYNEQFF TGCAGCGTTTGGGGGGGCTCCTACAATGAGCAGTTCTTC
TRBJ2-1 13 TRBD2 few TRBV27 CASSFPGGFEQFF TGTGCCAGCAGTTTTCCGGGAGGGTTTGAGCAGTTCTTC
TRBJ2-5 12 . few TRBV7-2 CATGRVGETQYF TGTGCCACCGGCAGGGTTGGAGAGACCCAGTACTTC
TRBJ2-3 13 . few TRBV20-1 CSASRSSTDTQYF TGCAGTGCTAGTCGGTCTAGCACAGATACGCAGTATTTT
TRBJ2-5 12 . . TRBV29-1 CSLKGGTETQYF TGCAGCCTAAAGGGCGGTACGGAGACCCAGTACTTC
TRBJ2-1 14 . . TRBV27 CASSDSNTYNEQFF TGTGCCAGCAGTGACTCAAACACCTACAATGAGCAGTTCTTC
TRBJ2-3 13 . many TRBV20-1 CSANRPGTDTQYF TGCAGTGCTAACCGACCAGGGACAGATACGCAGTATTTT
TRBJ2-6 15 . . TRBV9 CASSRAGTGANVLTF TGTGCCAGCAGCCGAGCAGGGACAGGGGCCAACGTCCTGACTTTC
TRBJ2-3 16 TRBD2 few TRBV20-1 CSAQRGLAGTADTQYF TGCAGTGCACAGCGAGGACTAGCGGGGACGGCAGATACGCAGTATTTT
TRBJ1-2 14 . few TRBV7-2 CASSLRARGDGYTF TGTGCCAGCAGCTTAAGGGCTAGGGGGGACGGCTACACCTTC
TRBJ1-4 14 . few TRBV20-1 CSARATVNNEKLFF TGCAGTGCTAGAGCGACAGTTAATAATGAAAAACTGTTTTTT
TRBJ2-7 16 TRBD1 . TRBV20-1 CSARDPLGQGAYEQYF TGCAGTGCTAGAGATCCCTTAGGACAGGGGGCCTACGAGCAGTACTTC
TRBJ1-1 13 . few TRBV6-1 CASSVAVGIEAFF TGTGCCAGCAGTGTGGCGGTGGGAATTGAAGCTTTCTTT
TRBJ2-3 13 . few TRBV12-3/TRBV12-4 CASSFPSEDTQYF TGTGCCAGCAGTTTCCCCTCGGAAGATACGCAGTATTTT